This record concerns one T cell receptor beta chain sequence. Trimming shortened V by 6 bases and J by 4 bases, and 13 bases separated the two germline ends. The CDR3 runs to 14 residues. Per germline, CDR1 LNHNV and CDR2 YYDKDF (reference sequence). The sample originates from a study of blood T cell repertoires in COVID-19. The method was immunoSEQ multiplex PCR; TCRdb's version includes in-frame clones alone and lacks a portion of them. The repertoire includes some 170,000 clones, about 70% of them detected once, and roughly 8.8% sits in the top ten. This sequence joins TRBV15 and TRBJ2-1, with D possibly matching TRBD1 (6 bases). This TCR came from a woman between 45 and 60 years old with active or convalescent COVID-19. Sample: peripheral blood. CDR3 nucleotide sequence: TGTGCCACCAGTGGCCGGGACACGTACAATGAGCAGTTCTTC. As protein: CATSGRDTYNEQFF.